This TCR beta chain was sequenced during a study of technical replicates of blood from a handful of donors. Sequencing was performed with immunoSEQ multiplex PCR; in TCRdb, only in-frame clones are kept and a portion is missing. The sample consists of about 81,000 clones, under 97% of them appearing once. The CDR3 has 13 residues. Germline assignment: CDR1 SGHVS and CDR2 FNYEAQ. The ends were cut back, 5 bases at V and 4 bases at J, with 12 bases in the middle. The source material was T cells isolated from PBMCs. The source is a human donor in good health. V gene TRBV7-6 combines with J gene TRBJ2-7; possibly TRBD1 for D (6 bases). CDR3 in DNA: TGTGCCAGCAGCCCACAGGGTTGGTACGAGCAGTACTTC. Its translation is CASSPQGWYEQYF.